This entry describes one T cell receptor beta chain. V lost 1 base to trimming and J lost 5 bases; unmatched junction nucleotides: 3. Germline assignment: CDR1 SGDLS and CDR2 YYNGEE. The CDR3 contains 15 residues. The record originates from a study of graft-versus-host responses after intestinal transplantation. The protocol was immunoSEQ multiplex PCR, while the TCRdb copy is restricted to in-frame clones and leaves out a portion. Altogether more than 12,000 clones are present, just under 30% being singletons, with the ten largest covering under 5%. The chain is built from TRBV9 and TRBJ2-1; 10 bases are a match to TRBD2. The material sequenced was alloreactive CD4+ T cells from a mixed lymphocyte reaction culture, taken before intestinal transplant. Stated subset: CFSE-low proliferating T cells sorted from approximately 6-day pre-transplant mixed lymphocyte reaction (GvH or HvG direction). The clonotype was recovered from a human patient who received an intestinal transplant. The CDR3 nucleotides read TGTGCCAGCAGCGTACGAGGACTAGCGGACAATGAGCAGTTCTTC. Residues: CASSVRGLADNEQFF.